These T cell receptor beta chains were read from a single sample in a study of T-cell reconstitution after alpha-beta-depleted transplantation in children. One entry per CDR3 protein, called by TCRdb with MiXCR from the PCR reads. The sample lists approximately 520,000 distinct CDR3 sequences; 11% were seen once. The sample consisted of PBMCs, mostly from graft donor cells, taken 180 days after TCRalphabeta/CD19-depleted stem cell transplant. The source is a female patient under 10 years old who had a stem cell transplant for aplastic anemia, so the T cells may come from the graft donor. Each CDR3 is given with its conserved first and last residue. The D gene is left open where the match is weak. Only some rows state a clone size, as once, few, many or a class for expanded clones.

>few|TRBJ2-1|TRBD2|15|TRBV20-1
TGCAGTGCTAGAGTTGCACTAGCGGAGGACAATGAGCAGTTCTTC
CSARVALAEDNEQFF
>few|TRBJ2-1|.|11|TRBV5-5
TGTGCCTTTGGCTCCTACAATGAGCAGTTCTTC
CAFGSYNEQFF
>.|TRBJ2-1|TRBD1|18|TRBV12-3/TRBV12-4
TGTACCAGCAGGGGGTGGGACAGGGTTCGGCGGTCCTACAATGAGCAGTTCTTC
CTSRGWDRVRRSYNEQFF
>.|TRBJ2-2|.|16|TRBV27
TGTGCCAGCAGTCCTTCAGACAGGCTGAACACCGGGGAGCTGTTTTTT
CASSPSDRLNTGELFF
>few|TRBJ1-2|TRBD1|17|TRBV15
TGTGCCACCAGCAGAGGGGGAGGGGGCGCCAGGGACTATGGCTACACCTTC
CATSRGGGGARDYGYTF
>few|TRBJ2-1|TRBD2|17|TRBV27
TGTGCCAGCAGTTTAATGGTCTCTAGCGGGAGAGGAAATGAGCAGTTCTTC
CASSLMVSSGRGNEQFF
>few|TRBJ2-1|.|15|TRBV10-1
TGCGCCAGCAGTTTCGGACGTTTTGATGGGAATGAGCAGTTCTTC
CASSFGRFDGNEQFF
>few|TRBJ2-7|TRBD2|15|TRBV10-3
TGTGCCATCAGTGACCTTACTAGCGGGAGCGATGAGCAGTACTTC
CAISDLTSGSDEQYF
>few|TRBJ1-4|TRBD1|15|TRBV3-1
TGTGCCAGCAGCCAAAATTTCGGGACAGGAGAAAAACTGTTTTTT
CASSQNFGTGEKLFF
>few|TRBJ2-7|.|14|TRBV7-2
TGTGCCAGCAGCTTAAACAGCCGCTCCTACGAGCAGTACTTC
CASSLNSRSYEQYF
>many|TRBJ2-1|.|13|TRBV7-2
TGTGCCAGCAGCTTGGTAACTTACAATGAGCAGTTCTTC
CASSLVTYNEQFF
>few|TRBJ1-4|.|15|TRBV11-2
TGTGCCAGCAGCTCTAGCGTGTTGTCTAATGAAAAACTGTTTTTT
CASSSSVLSNEKLFF
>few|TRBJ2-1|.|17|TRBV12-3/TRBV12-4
TGTGCCAGCAGTTTAGCGCGGGGAGCGCTCTCCTACAATGAGCAGTTCTTC
CASSLARGALSYNEQFF
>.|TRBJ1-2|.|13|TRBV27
TGTGCCAGCAGTTTATCGTCAGTCTATGGCTACACCTTC
CASSLSSVYGYTF
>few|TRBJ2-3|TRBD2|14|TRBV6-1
TGTGCCAGCAGTGAACGGGGGGGCACAGATACGCAGTATTTT
CASSERGGTDTQYF
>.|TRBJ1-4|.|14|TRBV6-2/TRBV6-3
TGTGCCAGCAGTTACGTCCGGTTTGGAGAAAAACTGTTTTTT
CASSYVRFGEKLFF